A selection of T cell receptor beta chains follows, all from one sample in a study of blood T cell repertoires in COVID-19. The method was immunoSEQ multiplex PCR; TCRdb's version includes in-frame clones alone and lacks a portion of them. Of fewer than 65,000 clones in the sample, approximately 85% are singletons; the top ten hold around 6%. The specimen sequenced was peripheral blood. The receptors come from a man between 60 and 75 years old with acute or convalescent COVID-19. CDR3s include the opening cysteine and the closing phenylalanine or tryptophan. The order of the fields is clone size, V gene, J gene, CDR3 protein. Clone sizes are given selectively: once, few, many, or a class where the clone is expanded.

clone_size: .
v_call: TRBV9
j_call: TRBJ1-3
cdr3_aa: CASGTRSSGNTIYF

clone_size: .
v_call: TRBV11-2
j_call: TRBJ2-1
cdr3_aa: CASSQMGLAGEQFF

clone_size: .
v_call: TRBV9
j_call: TRBJ1-3
cdr3_aa: CASSASGTGPSGSGNTIYF

clone_size: .
v_call: TRBV5-1
j_call: TRBJ1-4
cdr3_aa: CASSRGASGEKLFF

clone_size: .
v_call: TRBV10-3
j_call: TRBJ1-2
cdr3_aa: CAISESTGAVEGYTF

clone_size: .
v_call: TRBV7-9
j_call: TRBJ1-4
cdr3_aa: CASSSGTGATNEKLFF

clone_size: .
v_call: TRBV7-8
j_call: TRBJ2-3
cdr3_aa: CASSPSLLGAGYTDTQYF

clone_size: .
v_call: TRBV2
j_call: TRBJ2-7
cdr3_aa: CASNRLSSSYEQYF

clone_size: .
v_call: TRBV6-6
j_call: TRBJ1-5
cdr3_aa: CASSYPESNQPQHF

clone_size: .
v_call: TRBV9
j_call: TRBJ1-4
cdr3_aa: CASSVDRGGGKLFF

clone_size: few
v_call: TRBV5-4
j_call: TRBJ2-5
cdr3_aa: CASSLGVAETQYF

clone_size: .
v_call: TRBV11-2
j_call: TRBJ2-2
cdr3_aa: CASSLNGPRTVNTGELFF

clone_size: .
v_call: TRBV23-1
j_call: TRBJ1-3
cdr3_aa: CASQRGESGRENTIYF

clone_size: few
v_call: TRBV18
j_call: TRBJ1-2
cdr3_aa: CASATLPGQGAPHGYTF

clone_size: .
v_call: TRBV19
j_call: TRBJ1-1
cdr3_aa: CASSTHTTQNTEAFF

clone_size: .
v_call: TRBV5-6
j_call: TRBJ2-5
cdr3_aa: CASSFTGGETQYF

clone_size: .
v_call: TRBV24-1
j_call: TRBJ2-3
cdr3_aa: CATRRDRDTDTQYF

clone_size: .
v_call: TRBV21-1
j_call: TRBJ2-1
cdr3_aa: CASSKGTASGRARLYNEQFF

clone_size: .
v_call: TRBV18
j_call: TRBJ2-1
cdr3_aa: CASSPRLAGYNEQFF

clone_size: .
v_call: TRBV15
j_call: TRBJ2-3
cdr3_aa: CATSPGDSGTDTQYF

clone_size: .
v_call: TRBV28
j_call: TRBJ1-2
cdr3_aa: CASSLMGRRNYGYTF

clone_size: .
v_call: TRBV21-1
j_call: TRBJ1-5
cdr3_aa: CASSIRQDSNQPQHF